Listed here are 31 T cell receptor beta chains from one sample, sequenced in a study of T cells in women clearing cervical HPV infection. Sequenced by immunoSEQ multiplex PCR; TCRdb stores in-frame clones only, minus some. Recorded for this sample: 20,000 to 25,000 clones. Sequenced: blood buffy coat. These receptors were taken from a woman between 18 and 69 years old with a cervical HPV16 infection that either progressed to CIN3+ or cleared (not recorded which).

About this clone: The CDR3 extends 3 residues past the end of the read, so its final part is completed from the germline J gene. The chain uses TRBV19 and TRBJ1-5, with TRBD1 matching 9 bases. This CDR3 spans 15 amino acids. CDR1 is LNHDA and CDR2 is SQIVND in the germline V gene (reference sequence). J was trimmed by 7 bases and V by 2 bases; bases with no gene match: 6. CDR3 DNA, as far as it was read: TGTGCCAGTAGTATACGTGGGACAGGGAACCAGCCC. Its protein product is CASSIRGTGNQP. The entire CDR3 protein reads CASSIRGTGNQPQHF.

In regard to this clone: A junction end diverges from the germline sequence, so it may reflect a read error. The sequenced fragment ends 3 residues before the CDR3 boundary, so the rest is inferred from the germline J gene. The chain recombines TRBV4-2 with TRBJ2-2, with a possible D match to TRBD1 (5 bases). The V gene's germline CDR1 is LGHNA and CDR2 YNFKEQ. The CDR3 has 17 residues. The CDR3 reads CASSQDSPLVRAGELFF. CDR3 DNA, as far as it was read: TGCGCCAGCAGCCAAGATTCTCCCCTAGTCAGGGCCGGGGAG.

Details on this clone: The observed sequence ends 3 residues before the CDR3 terminus, with the missing tail filled in from the germline J gene. The rearrangement joins TRBV19 to TRBJ2-7; D might be TRBD2 (6 bases). V shed 6 bases and J shed 0 bases, with 9 bases lying between them. The CDR3 has 13 residues. Germline V lookup: CDR1 LNHDA, CDR2 SQIVND (reference sequence). The chain's CDR3 is CASSRDSSYEQYF. Incomplete CDR3 DNA: TGTGCCAGTAGCCGGGACTCCTCCTACGAG. The complete variable domain, with remaining parts taken from reference TRBV19 and TRBJ2-7, reads DGGITQSPKYLFRKEGQNVTLSCEQNLNHDAMYWYRQDPGQGLRLIYYSQIVNDFQKGDIAEGYSVSREKKESFPLTVTSAQKNPTAFYLCASSRDSSYEQYFGPGTRLTVT.

Note on this clone: Sequencing ends 3 residues short of the CDR3 end; the germline J gene provides the rest. The chain is built from TRBV10-2 and TRBJ1-6; possible D gene TRBD1, 6 bases. Trimming cost V 2 bases and J 6 bases, with 14 bases left between them. From germline, CDR1 is WSHSY and CDR2 SAAADI. CDR3 length: 16 residues. CDR3 DNA, as far as it was read: TGCGCCAGCAGTGAGGCCAGGGGCATCGGTAATTCACCC. It yields the protein CASSEARGIGNSP. The full CDR3 sequence reads CASSEARGIGNSPLHF.

Points on this clone: The read terminates 3 residues before the CDR3 end, so the remaining end is supplied by the germline J gene. The V gene is TRBV20-1, the J gene TRBJ2-6; possibly TRBD1 for D (5 bases). The germline gives CDR1 DFQATT, CDR2 SNEGSKA (reference sequence). With 4 bases removed from V and 1 base from J, the gap between germline ends came to 5 bases. The CDR3 runs 13 residues. Incomplete CDR3 DNA: TGCAGTGCTAAGGGGTCTGGGGCCAACGTC. This sequence encodes CSAKGSGANV. The full-length CDR3 reads as CSAKGSGANVLTF.

Notes on this clone: The read is 3 residues too short to cover the CDR3 end, so that end is filled in from the germline J gene. The V call is TRBV29-1, the J call TRBJ2-2; perhaps TRBD1 as D (5 bases). The CDR3 totals 15 residues. Germline loops: CDR1 SQVTM, CDR2 ANQGSEA. The CDR3: CSVVAARSGANVLFF. The part of the CDR3 DNA that was read is TGCAGCGTTGTAGCAGCCCGCTCTGGGGCCAACGTG.

To note about this clone: Compared with germline, one end of the junction differs, possibly owing to a read error. The CDR3 end lies 3 residues beyond the end of the read and is filled in from the germline J gene. The chain links TRBV4-2 to TRBJ1-2, with D maybe TRBD1 (6 bases). The V gene's germline CDR1 is LGHNA and CDR2 YNFKEQ. The CDR3 has 12 residues. The CDR3 is CASSQAGDGYTF. The CDR3 bases that were read are TGCGCCAGCAGCCAGGCAGGGGATGGC.

A word on this clone: Sequencing ends 3 residues short of the CDR3 end; the germline J gene provides the rest. The chain couples TRBV28 to TRBJ1-2; D unresolved. The CDR3 contains 14 residues. Germline V gene lookup returns CDR1 MDHEN and CDR2 SYDVKM. The CDR3: CASSFGWAPYDYTF. Partial CDR3 DNA: TGTGCCAGCAGTTTTGGTTGGGCCCCCTACGAC.

Concerning this clone itself: The CDR3 end lies 3 residues beyond the end of the read and is filled in from the germline J gene. V usage is TRBV4-2 and J usage is TRBJ2-7; D perhaps matches TRBD1 (5 bases). Germline V lookup: CDR1 LGHNA, CDR2 YNFKEQ. The CDR3 contains 14 residues. Trimming removed 3 bases from V and 2 bases from J, with 11 bases in between. The CDR3 sequence: CASSHHDSAYEQYF. The sequenced part of the CDR3 DNA is TGTGCCAGCAGCCACCATGACAGCGCCTACGAG.

CDR3 sequence reads: CASSPRGGGESGQYF. The CDR3 DNA, read in part, is TGTGCCAGCTCACCACGGGGTGGGGGCGAAAGTGGT. This chain links TRBV18 with TRBJ2-4; D is possibly TRBD1 (6 bases). The read is 3 residues too short to cover the CDR3 end, so that end is filled in from the germline J gene. Germline assignment: CDR1 KGHSH and CDR2 LQKENI. The CDR3 sequence is 15 residues long.

Remarks on this clone: Read sequence stops 3 residues before the CDR3 end, and the germline J gene provides the missing end. This chain uses TRBV19 with TRBJ2-1, with 8 bases identical to TRBD1. Germline V gene data show CDR1 as LNHDA and CDR2 as SQIVND (reference sequence). Trimming took 10 bases from V and 8 from J; bases not matched to a gene: 7. The CDR3 runs to 12 residues. The CDR3 reads CATRTGIDEQFF. The covered CDR3 bases are TGTGCCACCCGGACAGGGATCGATGAG. Supplemented by reference TRBV19 and TRBJ2-1, the full variable domain reads DGGITQSPKYLFRKEGQNVTLSCEQNLNHDAMYWYRQDPGQGLRLIYYSQIVNDFQKGDIAEGYSVSREKKESFPLTVTSAQKNPTAFYLCATRTGIDEQFFGPGTRLTVL.

About this clone: The read stops 3 residues short of the end of the CDR3; the missing end is completed from the germline J gene. The gene calls are TRBV29-1 and TRBJ2-5, with TRBD2 identical over 8 bases. Germline CDR1 and CDR2: SQVTM and ANQGSEA. Trimming at V came to 7 bases and at J to 5 bases, leaving 3 bases not matched to a gene. This CDR3 has 11 residues. The CDR3 bases that were read are TGCAGCGCCCGGGAGGGGGAGACC. This encodes CSAREGET. The whole CDR3 is CSAREGETQYF.

For this clone: The read terminates 3 residues before the CDR3 end, so the remaining end is supplied by the germline J gene. This sequence joins TRBV24-1 and TRBJ2-7, with 9 bases identical to TRBD1. The germline CDR1 and CDR2 sequences are KGHDR and SFDVKD. This CDR3 has 13 amino acids. J gave up 6 bases and V 4 bases, and 3 bases lay outside the gene matches. The part of the CDR3 DNA that was read is TGTGCCACCAGTGAACCGGGACAGGGCGAG. It encodes CATSEPGQGE. The whole CDR3 protein reads CATSEPGQGEQYF.

Frequency places this clone as medium-sized. With the read ending 3 residues before the CDR3 end, the germline J gene is used to fill in that end. V is TRBV19 and J is TRBJ2-1; D is undetermined. The CDR3 consists of 17 residues. Trimming pared 6 bases from V and 6 bases from J, leaving 24 bases between. Germline CDR1 reads LNHDA; CDR2 reads SQIVND (reference sequence). The part of the CDR3 DNA that was read is TGTGCCAGTAGCCCCAGCCGCTTAGCTTCCATTTCCAATGAG. Its translation: CASSPSRLASISNE. The entire CDR3 protein is CASSPSRLASISNEQFF. The full variable domain, rest sourced from reference TRBV19 and TRBJ2-1, is DGGITQSPKYLFRKEGQNVTLSCEQNLNHDAMYWYRQDPGQGLRLIYYSQIVNDFQKGDIAEGYSVSREKKESFPLTVTSAQKNPTAFYLCASSPSRLASISNEQFFGPGTRLTVL.

To note about this clone: Coverage ceases 3 residues before the CDR3 finishes, and the germline J gene fills in the end. The rearrangement uses TRBV6-2 or TRBV6-3 and TRBJ1-4, with 8 bases fitting TRBD1. Germline-derived CDR1 and CDR2 are MNHEY and SVGEGT. V gave up 6 bases and J gave up 1 base; unmatched junction bases: 4. The CDR3 runs 15 residues. The CDR3 bases that were read are TGTGCCAGCAGCGGACAGGGAAGAACTAATGAAAAA. This translates into CASSGQGRTNEK. The full CDR3 reads CASSGQGRTNEKLFF.

A remark on this clone: Read sequence stops 3 residues before the CDR3 end, and the germline J gene provides the missing end. The V gene is TRBV30, the J gene TRBJ1-4, with 8 bases matching TRBD1. The junction had 13 bases not matched to a gene; V was cut back by 5 bases and J by 8 bases. CDR3 length equals 15 residues. Germline V gives CDR1 GTSNPN, CDR2 SVGIG (reference sequence). CDR3 sequence: CAWENPDRVKEKLFF. The DNA read from the CDR3 is TGTGCCTGGGAGAATCCGGACAGGGTAAAAGAAAAA. The full variable domain, completed using reference TRBV30 and TRBJ1-4, is SQTIHQWPATLVQPVGSPLSLECTVEGTSNPNLYWYRQAAGRGLQLLFYSVGIGQISSEVPQNLSASRPQDRQFILSSKKLLLSDSGFYLCAWENPDRVKEKLFFGSGTQLSVL.

Worth noting for this clone: The sequenced fragment ends 3 residues before the CDR3 boundary, so the rest is inferred from the germline J gene. This rearrangement joins TRBV5-1 to TRBJ1-5; no clear D. The germline gives CDR1 SGHRS, CDR2 YFSETQ. The CDR3 covers 19 residues. The CDR3 bases that were read are TGCGCCAGCAGCTTAGTTGGACTAGCGGGAGGTGGAGGCACAGATCCC. This gives the protein CASSLVGLAGGGGTDP. From start to end, the CDR3 is CASSLVGLAGGGGTDPQHF.

A remark on this clone: The CDR3 is cut off 3 residues early in the read; its end comes from the germline J gene. The chain recombines TRBV7-2 with TRBJ2-3, with 8 bases aligning to TRBD2. This CDR3 is 14 amino acids long. Germline V gene sequence: CDR1 SGHTA, CDR2 FQGNSA. The CDR3 is CASSRPGGQETQYF. The part of the CDR3 DNA that was read is TGTGCCAGCAGCCGACCGGGGGGGCAAGAGACG.

Details on this clone: The CDR3 is cut off 3 residues early in the read; its end comes from the germline J gene. V is TRBV29-1 and J is TRBJ2-6; no reliable D call. Germline CDR1 reads SQVTM; CDR2 reads ANQGSEA. The CDR3 length is 14 residues. Trimming took 2 bases from V and 4 from J, leaving 9 bases between them. The covered CDR3 bases are TGCAGCGTTGAATGGCCCCCGGGGGCCAACGTC. Its protein is CSVEWPPGANV. The complete CDR3 reads CSVEWPPGANVLTF.

On this clone: The read ends 3 residues shy of where the CDR3 ends; the end is completed using the germline J gene. The rearrangement uses TRBV6-2 or TRBV6-3 and TRBJ1-2, with D possibly TRBD1 on 6 matching bases. CDR1 MNHEY and CDR2 SVGEGT come from the germline V gene. There are 14 residues in the CDR3. The CDR3 protein is CASSTGSRTDTYTF. Partial CDR3 DNA: TGTGCCAGCAGTACAGGGTCGAGAACAGATACC.

Details on this clone: The read terminates 3 residues before the CDR3 end, so the remaining end is supplied by the germline J gene. This chain links TRBV19 with TRBJ1-4; 12 bases match TRBD1. Germline CDR1 and CDR2: LNHDA and SQIVND (reference sequence). V dropped 4 bases and J dropped 8; count of bases not matched to a gene: 8. This CDR3 has 16 residues. CDR3 DNA, as far as it was read: TGTGCCAGTAGTACCTTCACCGGGACAGGGGGCGAAAAA. Amino acids: CASSTFTGTGGEK. The whole CDR3 is CASSTFTGTGGEKLFF.

About this clone itself: At one end the junction does not follow the germline gene, possibly because of a read error. The missing CDR3 end, 3 residues past where the read stops, is filled in from the germline J gene. The V gene is TRBV18, the J gene TRBJ1-2; no reliable D call. Per the germline V gene, CDR1 is KGHSH and CDR2 is LQKENI. The CDR3 loop spans 12 amino acids. CDR3 DNA (partial): TGTGCCAGCTCGCCTACTAGGTATGAC. It yields the protein CASSPTRYD. The entire CDR3 protein reads CASSPTRYDYTF.

About this clone itself: The read gets to within 3 residues of the CDR3 end, and the germline J gene fills in the rest. The chain couples TRBV19 to TRBJ1-4; D is possibly TRBD1 (6 bases). The CDR3 is made up of 15 amino acids. CDR1 and CDR2 (germline): LNHDA, SQIVND (reference sequence). The CDR3 DNA, read in part, is TGTGCCGGGATGGGTCAGGGGTCTGGGGCCAACGTA. Residues: CAGMGQGSGANV. The entire CDR3 reads CAGMGQGSGANVLFF.

Regarding this clone: The read finishes 3 residues shy of the CDR3 end, and the germline J gene is used to complete it. The chain joins TRBV5-4 to TRBJ2-1, with 9 bases aligning to TRBD2. V lost 1 base and J lost 3; bases outside the gene matches: 2. In germline, CDR1 is SGHNT, CDR2 YYREEE (reference sequence). The CDR3 extends over 15 amino acids. The CDR3 DNA, read in part, is TGTGCCAGCAGCTTGTTTAGCGGGAGCTACAATGAG. It yields the protein CASSLFSGSYNE. The full CDR3 reads CASSLFSGSYNEQFF.

Remarks on this clone: The CDR3 end is not reached by the read, which stops 3 residues before it; the germline J gene fills it in. The chain links TRBV20-1 to TRBJ2-3; possibly TRBD1 for D (6 bases). CDR1 is DFQATT, CDR2 SNEGSKA, per germline (reference sequence). V was shortened by 6 bases and J by 5 bases, with 18 bases between the two germline ends. The CDR3 consists of 14 residues. The CDR3 spells CSAPARGWGDTQYF. Partial CDR3 DNA: TGCAGTGCCCCAGCTAGGGGGTGGGGAGATACG.

A note on this clone: The read is 3 residues too short to cover the CDR3 end, so that end is filled in from the germline J gene. This chain joins TRBV7-2 and TRBJ1-2; no clear D gene. The CDR3 runs to 15 residues. The germline CDR1 and CDR2 sequences are SGHTA and FQGNSA. The sequenced CDR3 bases are TGTGCCAGCAGCTTGAGGACTAGCGGAACAGATACC. Protein sequence: CASSLRTSGTDT. The whole CDR3 region reads CASSLRTSGTDTYTF.

A note on this clone: The read terminates 3 residues before the CDR3 end, so the remaining end is supplied by the germline J gene. The J gene is TRBJ1-2, the V gene TRBV18; D is undetermined. CDR1 KGHSH and CDR2 LQKENI come from the germline V gene. The CDR3 length is 15 residues. CDR3 residues: CASSLVPAVNNDYTF. Incomplete CDR3 DNA: TGTGCCAGCTCCCTCGTCCCGGCGGTAAACAATGAC.

A word on this clone: The sequence runs out 3 residues before the end of the CDR3; the remainder is reconstructed from the germline J gene. The rearrangement joins TRBV14 to TRBJ1-2, with D hard to call. CDR1 is SGHDN and CDR2 is FVKESK in the germline V gene. The CDR3 has 11 amino acids. CDR3 sequence reads: CASSQGRGYTF. The sequenced CDR3 bases are TGTGCCAGCAGCCAAGGAAGGGGC.

About this clone: Coverage ceases 3 residues before the CDR3 finishes, and the germline J gene fills in the end. The chain carries TRBV19 and TRBJ2-3; 8 positions match TRBD1. The CDR3 has 14 residues. Looked up from germline, CDR1 is LNHDA and CDR2 is SQIVND (reference sequence). The CDR3 DNA, read in part, is TGTGCCAGTAGTATGGACAGGGCGAAGGAGACG. It specifies CASSMDRAKET. The whole CDR3 region reads CASSMDRAKETQYF.

Notes on this clone: The CDR3 end is not reached by the read, which stops 3 residues before it; the germline J gene fills it in. The V and J genes are TRBV19 and TRBJ1-2; D uncertain. The CDR3 loop spans 16 amino acids. Per the germline V gene, CDR1 is LNHDA and CDR2 is SQIVND (reference sequence). CDR3 amino acids: CASRPIAGGNTDTYTF. CDR3 bases read: TGTGCCAGTAGACCTATAGCGGGAGGAAACACAGATACC.

On this clone itself: The CDR3 end is not reached by the read, which stops 3 residues before it; the germline J gene fills it in. This chain uses TRBV7-9 with TRBJ2-1; 9 nucleotides agree with TRBD1. The CDR3 is made up of 15 amino acids. The germline CDR1 and CDR2 sequences are SEHNR and FQNEAQ (reference sequence). J lost 6 bases, V lost 1 base, and 4 bases had no gene match. This CDR3 reads CASSLEQGASNEQFF. CDR3 bases read: TGTGCCAGCAGCTTAGAACAGGGGGCCAGCAATGAG. Combining the CDR3 with reference TRBV7-9 and TRBJ2-1 gives the whole variable domain DTGVSQNPRHKITKRGQNVTFRCDPISEHNRLYWYRQTLGQGPEFLTYFQNEAQLEKSRLLSDRFSAERPKGSFSTLEIQRTEQGDSAMYLCASSLEQGASNEQFFGPGTRLTVL.